This TCR beta chain was identified in a study of T cells in Graves' hyperthyroidism and ophthalmopathy. The CDR3 regions of TCR beta were amplified from RNA transcripts. The HTBI set primed first-round TCR CDR3 RT-PCR. TCRdb fed the multiplex PCR reads into MiXCR, producing one record per CDR3 protein. The sample holds hundreds of thousands of distinct CDR3 sequences, around 20% seen once. Ten or more counts support this clonotype. Sequencing was done on a sample of blood. The clonotype comes from a man aged 25 to 40 with Graves' ophthalmopathy.

The CDR3 region has the DNA TGTGCCAGCAGGGAAACCGGGACAGAGACTAACTATGGCTACACCTTC. Translated: CASRETGTETNYGYTF. This chain joins TRBV28 and TRBJ1-2, with 7 nucleotides matching TRBD1. There are 16 residues in the CDR3. V shed 6 bases, J shed 0 bases, and the junction held 10 bases outside the gene matches. Germline assignment: CDR1 MDHEN and CDR2 SYDVKM.